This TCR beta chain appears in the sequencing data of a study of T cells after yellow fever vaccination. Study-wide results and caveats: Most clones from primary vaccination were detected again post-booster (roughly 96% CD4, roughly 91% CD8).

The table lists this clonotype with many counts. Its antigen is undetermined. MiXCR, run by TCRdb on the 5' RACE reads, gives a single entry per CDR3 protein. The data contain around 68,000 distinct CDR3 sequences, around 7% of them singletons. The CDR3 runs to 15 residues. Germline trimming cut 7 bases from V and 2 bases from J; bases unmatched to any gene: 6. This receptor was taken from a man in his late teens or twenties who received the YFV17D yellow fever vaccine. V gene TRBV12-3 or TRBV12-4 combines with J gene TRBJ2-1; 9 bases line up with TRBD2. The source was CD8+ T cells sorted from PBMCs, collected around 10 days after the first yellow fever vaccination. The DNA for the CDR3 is TGTGCCAGCACCCAGACTAGCGGACCCTACAATGAGCAGTTCTTC. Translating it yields CASTQTSGPYNEQFF.